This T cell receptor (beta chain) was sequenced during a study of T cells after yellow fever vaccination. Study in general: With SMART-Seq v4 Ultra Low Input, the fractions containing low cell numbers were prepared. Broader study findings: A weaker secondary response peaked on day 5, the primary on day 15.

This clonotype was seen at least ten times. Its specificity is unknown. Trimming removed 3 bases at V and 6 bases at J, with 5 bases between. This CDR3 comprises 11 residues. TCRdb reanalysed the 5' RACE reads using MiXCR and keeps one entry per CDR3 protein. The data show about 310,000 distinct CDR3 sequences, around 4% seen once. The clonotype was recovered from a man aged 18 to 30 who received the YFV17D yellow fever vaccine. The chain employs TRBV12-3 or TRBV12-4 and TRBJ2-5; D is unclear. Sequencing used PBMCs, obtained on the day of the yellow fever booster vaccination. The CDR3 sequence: CASSFGQTQYF. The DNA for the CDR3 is TGTGCCAGCAGTTTTGGTCAGACCCAGTACTTC.